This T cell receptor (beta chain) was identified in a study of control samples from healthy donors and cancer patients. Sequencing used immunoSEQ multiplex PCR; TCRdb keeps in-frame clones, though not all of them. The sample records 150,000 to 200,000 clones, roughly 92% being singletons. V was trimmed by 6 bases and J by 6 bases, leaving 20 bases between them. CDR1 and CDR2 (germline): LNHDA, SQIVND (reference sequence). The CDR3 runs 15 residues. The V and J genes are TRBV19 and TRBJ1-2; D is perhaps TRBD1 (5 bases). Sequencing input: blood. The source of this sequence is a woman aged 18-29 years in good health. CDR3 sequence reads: CASSVGDPSWDGYTF. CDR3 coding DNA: TGTGCCAGTAGCGTAGGGGACCCTTCATGGGATGGCTACACCTTC.